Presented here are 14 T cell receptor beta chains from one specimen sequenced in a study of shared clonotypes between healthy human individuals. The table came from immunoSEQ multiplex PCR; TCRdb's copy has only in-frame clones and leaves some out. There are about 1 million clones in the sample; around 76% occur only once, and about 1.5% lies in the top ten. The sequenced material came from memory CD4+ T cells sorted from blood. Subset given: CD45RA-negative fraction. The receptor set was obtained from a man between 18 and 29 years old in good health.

The CDR3 bases are TGCGCCAGCAGCTTGATTGGGAGGTGGGACACTGAAGCTTTCTTT. Translated, it gives CASSLIGRWDTEAFF. The chain uses TRBV5-1 and TRBJ1-1; no clear D. From germline, CDR1 is SGHRS and CDR2 YFSETQ. CDR3 size: 15 residues. The V end lost 1 base, the J end lost 3 bases, and 13 bases lay between the germline ends. Drawing the rest from reference TRBV5-1 and TRBJ1-1, the complete variable domain is KAGVTQTPRYLIKTRGQQVTLSCSPISGHRSVSWYQQTPGQGLQFLFEYFSETQRNKGNFPGRFSGRQFSNSRSEMNVSTLELGDSALYLCASSLIGRWDTEAFFGQGTRLTVV.

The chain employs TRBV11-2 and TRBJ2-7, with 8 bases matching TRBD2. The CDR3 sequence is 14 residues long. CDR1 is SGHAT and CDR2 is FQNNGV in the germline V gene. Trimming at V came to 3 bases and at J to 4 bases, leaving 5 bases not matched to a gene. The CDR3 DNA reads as TGTGCCAGCAGCTTGACGGGAGGGCCTTACGAGCAGTACTTC. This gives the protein CASSLTGGPYEQYF. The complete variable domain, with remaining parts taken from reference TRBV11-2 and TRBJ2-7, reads EAGVAQSPRYKIIEKRQSVAFWCNPISGHATLYWYQQILGQGPKLLIQFQNNGVVDDSQLPKDRFSAERLKGVDSTLKIQPAKLEDSAVYLCASSLTGGPYEQYFGPGTRLTVT.

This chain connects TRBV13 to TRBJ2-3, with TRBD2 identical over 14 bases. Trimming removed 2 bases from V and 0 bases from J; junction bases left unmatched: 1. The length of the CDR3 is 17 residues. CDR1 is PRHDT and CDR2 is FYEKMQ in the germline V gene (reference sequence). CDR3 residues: CASSLRLAGGSTDTQYF. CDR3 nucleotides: TGTGCCAGCAGCTTAAGACTAGCGGGAGGGAGCACAGATACGCAGTATTTT.

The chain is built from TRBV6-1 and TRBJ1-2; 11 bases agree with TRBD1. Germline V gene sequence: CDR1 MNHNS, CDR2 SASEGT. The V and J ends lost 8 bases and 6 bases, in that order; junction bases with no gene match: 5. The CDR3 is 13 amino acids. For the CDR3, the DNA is TGTGCCAGCGTCTGGACAGGGGGCCATGGCTACACCTTC. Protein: CASVWTGGHGYTF.

The chain's CDR3 is CAIGTGNKNIQYF. The CDR3 DNA reads TGTGCCATCGGGACAGGGAACAAAAACATTCAGTACTTC. The chain carries TRBV19 and TRBJ2-4; 9 bases are shared with TRBD1. The length of the CDR3 is 13 residues. After removal of 10 bases from V and 3 bases from J, the junction contained 4 bases not matched to a gene. The germline CDR1 and CDR2 sequences are LNHDA and SQIVND (reference sequence). The whole variable domain, filled in from reference TRBV19 and TRBJ2-4, reads DGGITQSPKYLFRKEGQNVTLSCEQNLNHDAMYWYRQDPGQGLRLIYYSQIVNDFQKGDIAEGYSVSREKKESFPLTVTSAQKNPTAFYLCAIGTGNKNIQYFGAGTRLSVL.

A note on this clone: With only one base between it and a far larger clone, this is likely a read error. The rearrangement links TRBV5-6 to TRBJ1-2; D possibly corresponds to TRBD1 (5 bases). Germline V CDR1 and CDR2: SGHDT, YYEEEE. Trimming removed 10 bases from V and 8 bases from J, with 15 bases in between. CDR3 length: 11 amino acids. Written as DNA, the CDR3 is TGTGCCGGCATTCCAGGGCTCGGCTACACCTTC. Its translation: CAGIPGLGYTF.

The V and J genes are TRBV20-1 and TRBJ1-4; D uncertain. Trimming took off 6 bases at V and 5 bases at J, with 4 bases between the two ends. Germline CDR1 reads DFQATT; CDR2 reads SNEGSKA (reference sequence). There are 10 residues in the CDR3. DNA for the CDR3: TGCAGTGCCCAGAATGAAAAACTGTTTTTT. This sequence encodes CSAQNEKLFF.

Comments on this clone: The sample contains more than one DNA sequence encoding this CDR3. CDR3 amino acids: CASSLASDTQYF. The CDR3 region has the DNA TGCGCCAGCAGCTTGGCCTCCGATACGCAGTATTTT. The J gene is TRBJ2-3, the V gene TRBV5-1; D remains ambiguous. This CDR3 is built from 12 residues. Germline V gene lookup returns CDR1 SGHRS and CDR2 YFSETQ. V lost 0 bases and J 6 bases, leaving 5 bases between the germline ends.

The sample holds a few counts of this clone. CDR3 DNA sequence: TGTGCCAGCCGGATGGGGGACTCCGCCTACGAGCAGTACTTC. This codes for CASRMGDSAYEQYF. V is TRBV6-6 and J is TRBJ2-7, with a weak D call TRBD2 (6 bases). V was pared by 8 bases and J by 2 bases, with 16 bases between. Germline loops: CDR1 MNHNY, CDR2 SVGAGI (reference sequence). CDR3 size: 14 residues.

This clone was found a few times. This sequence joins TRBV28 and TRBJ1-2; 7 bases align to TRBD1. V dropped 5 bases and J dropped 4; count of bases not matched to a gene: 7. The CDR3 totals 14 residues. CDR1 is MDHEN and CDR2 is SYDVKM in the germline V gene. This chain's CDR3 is CASSPPGQTYGYTF. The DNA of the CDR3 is TGTGCCAGCAGTCCGCCGGGACAGACCTATGGCTACACCTTC.

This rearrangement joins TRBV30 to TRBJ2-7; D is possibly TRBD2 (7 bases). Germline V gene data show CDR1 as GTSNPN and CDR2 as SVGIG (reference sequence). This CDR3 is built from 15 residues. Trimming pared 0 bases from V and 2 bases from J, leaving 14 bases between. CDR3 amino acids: CAWSVNGGGAYEQYF. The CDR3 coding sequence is TGTGCCTGGAGTGTGAACGGAGGGGGGGCCTACGAGCAGTACTTC.

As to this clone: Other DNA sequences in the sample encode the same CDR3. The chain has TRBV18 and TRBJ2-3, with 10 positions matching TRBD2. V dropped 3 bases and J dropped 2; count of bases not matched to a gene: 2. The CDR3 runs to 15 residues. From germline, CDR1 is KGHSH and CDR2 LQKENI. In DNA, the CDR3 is TGTGCCAGCTCACCTACTAGCGGGGTCACAGATACGCAGTATTTT. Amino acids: CASSPTSGVTDTQYF.

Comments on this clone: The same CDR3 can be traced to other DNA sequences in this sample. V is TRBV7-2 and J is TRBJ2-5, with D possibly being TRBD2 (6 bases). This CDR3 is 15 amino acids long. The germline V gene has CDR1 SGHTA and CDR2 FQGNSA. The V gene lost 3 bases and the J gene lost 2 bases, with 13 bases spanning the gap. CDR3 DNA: TGTGCCAGCAGCTTCTCGGGGAGGATACAAGAGACCCAGTACTTC. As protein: CASSFSGRIQETQYF.

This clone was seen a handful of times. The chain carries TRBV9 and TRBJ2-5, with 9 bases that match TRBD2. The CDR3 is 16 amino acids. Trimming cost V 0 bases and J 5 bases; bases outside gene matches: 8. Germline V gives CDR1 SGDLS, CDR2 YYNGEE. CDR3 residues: CASSVGVSGRLETQYF. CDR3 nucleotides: TGTGCCAGCAGCGTAGGGGTTAGCGGGAGATTGGAGACCCAGTACTTC.